This T cell receptor beta chain was recorded in a study of blood T cell repertoires in COVID-19. Whole-study context: The origin of the acute and convalescent COVID-19 samples was the United States, Italy and Spain.

Germline assignment: CDR1 SGDLS and CDR2 YYNGEE. CDR3 length equals 14 residues. The V end lost 3 bases, the J end lost 4 bases, and 13 bases lay between the germline ends. Authors' analysis steps: By means of reference gene primer amplification, nucleated cell counts were estimated. TCRdb keeps only in-frame clones here, not all; method: immunoSEQ multiplex PCR. V, J and clone size were drawn from that table, and D and trimming were deduced from the DNA. The profile shows some 340,000 clones, around 83% of them singletons. The chain has TRBV9 and TRBJ1-1; D perhaps matches TRBD1 (5 bases). Sequenced input: peripheral blood. The sequence came from a man younger than 40 with active or convalescent COVID-19. In nucleotides, the CDR3 is TGTGCCAGCAGCGCCGGGACTGTGGGCACTGAAGCTTTCTTT. It is translated as CASSAGTVGTEAFF.